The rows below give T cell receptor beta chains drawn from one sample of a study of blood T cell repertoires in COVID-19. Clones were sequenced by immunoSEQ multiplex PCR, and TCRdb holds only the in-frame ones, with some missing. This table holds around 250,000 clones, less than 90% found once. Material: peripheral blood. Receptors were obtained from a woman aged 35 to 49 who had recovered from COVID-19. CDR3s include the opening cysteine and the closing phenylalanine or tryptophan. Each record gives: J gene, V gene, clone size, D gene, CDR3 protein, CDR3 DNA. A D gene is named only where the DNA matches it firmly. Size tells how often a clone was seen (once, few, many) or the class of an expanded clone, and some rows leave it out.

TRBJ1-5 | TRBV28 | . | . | CASSFGGMEQPQHF | TGTGCCAGCAGTTTTGGGGGGATGGAGCAGCCCCAGCATTTT
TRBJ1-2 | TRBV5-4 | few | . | CASSLGGGYGYTF | TGTGCCAGCAGCTTGGGAGGCGGCTATGGCTACACCTTC
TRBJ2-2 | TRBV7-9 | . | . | CASSLHDLGLSTGELFF | TGTGCCAGCAGCTTACACGATCTCGGACTCAGCACCGGGGAGCTGTTTTTT
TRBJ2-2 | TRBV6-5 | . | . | CASWQMNTGELFF | TGTGCCAGCTGGCAGATGAACACCGGGGAGCTGTTTTTT
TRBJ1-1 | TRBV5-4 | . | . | CATGEYTEAFF | TGTGCCACCGGGGAGTACACTGAAGCTTTCTTT
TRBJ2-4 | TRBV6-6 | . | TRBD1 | CASTLGQGTNIQYF | TGTGCCAGCACCCTGGGACAGGGAACAAACATTCAGTACTTC
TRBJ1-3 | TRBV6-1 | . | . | CASSEMFTGNTIYF | TGTGCCAGCAGTGAAATGTTTACTGGAAACACCATATATTTT
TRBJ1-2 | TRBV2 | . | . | CASRTDSLYGYTF | TGTGCCAGCAGAACGGACAGTCTCTATGGCTACACCTTC
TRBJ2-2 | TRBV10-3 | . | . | CAISDRGSTGELFF | TGTGCCATCAGTGACAGGGGAAGCACCGGGGAGCTGTTTTTT
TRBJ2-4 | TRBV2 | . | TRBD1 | CASSVRQGGGNIQYF | TGTGCCAGCAGTGTCCGACAGGGGGGAGGAAACATTCAGTACTTC
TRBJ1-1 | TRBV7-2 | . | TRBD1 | CASSLVGGGTEAFF | TGTGCCAGCAGCTTAGTAGGGGGCGGCACTGAAGCTTTCTTT
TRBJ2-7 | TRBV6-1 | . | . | CASSERGLGYEQYF | TGTGCCAGCAGTGAACGGGGACTGGGCTACGAGCAGTACTTC
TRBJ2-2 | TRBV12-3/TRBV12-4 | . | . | CASSNSITGELFF | TGTGCCAGCAGTAACTCCATTACCGGGGAGCTGTTTTTT
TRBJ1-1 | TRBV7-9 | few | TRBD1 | CASSSQGGTEAFF | TGTGCCAGCAGTTCACAGGGGGGGACTGAAGCTTTCTTT
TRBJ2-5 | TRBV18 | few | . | CASSPGGGVQETQYF | TGTGCCAGCTCACCCGGAGGGGGGGTCCAAGAGACCCAGTACTTC
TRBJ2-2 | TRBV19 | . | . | CASSIQRRSGELFF | TGTGCCAGTAGTATTCAAAGGAGGTCCGGGGAGCTGTTTTTT
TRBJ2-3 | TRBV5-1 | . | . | CASSPGGNADTQYF | TGCGCCAGCAGCCCTGGGGGCAACGCAGATACGCAGTATTTT
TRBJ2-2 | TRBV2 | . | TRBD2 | CASSLAGANTGELFF | TGTGCCAGCAGTCTAGCGGGGGCGAACACCGGGGAGCTGTTTTTT
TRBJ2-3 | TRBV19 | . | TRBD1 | CASSNRGSTSTDTQYF | TGTGCCAGTAGTAACAGGGGATCCACTAGCACAGATACGCAGTATTTT
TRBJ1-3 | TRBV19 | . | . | CASRPQVSSGNTIYF | TGTGCCAGTAGACCACAGGTTTCTTCTGGAAACACCATATATTTT
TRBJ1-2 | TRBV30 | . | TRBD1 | CAWSPGTGGAHYGYTF | TGTGCCTGGAGCCCTGGGACAGGGGGCGCACACTATGGCTACACCTTC
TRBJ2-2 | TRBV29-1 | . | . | CSVGGTGELFF | TGCAGCGTTGGAGGTACCGGGGAGCTGTTTTTT
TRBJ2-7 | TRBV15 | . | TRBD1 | CATSRDRGKSYEQYF | TGTGCCACCAGCCGGGACAGGGGAAAGTCCTACGAGCAGTACTTC
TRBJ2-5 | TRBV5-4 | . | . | CASSIGSLGGGETQYF | TGTGCCAGCAGCATCGGTTCTCTAGGTGGCGGGGAGACCCAGTACTTC
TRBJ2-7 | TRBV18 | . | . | CASSPPGLQGYEQYF | TGTGCCAGCTCACCCCCGGGGCTACAGGGCTACGAGCAGTACTTC
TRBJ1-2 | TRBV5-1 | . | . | CASSPNGVNYGYTF | TGCGCCAGCAGCCCGAACGGGGTCAACTATGGCTACACCTTC
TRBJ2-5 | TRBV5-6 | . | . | CASSLAGAMETQYF | TGTGCCAGCAGCTTGGCCGGAGCCATGGAGACCCAGTACTTC
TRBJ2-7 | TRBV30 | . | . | CAWSWGGEQYF | TGTGCCTGGAGCTGGGGCGGCGAGCAGTACTTC
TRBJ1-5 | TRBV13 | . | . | CASSITGDQPQHF | TGTGCCAGCAGCATAACGGGGGATCAGCCCCAGCATTTT
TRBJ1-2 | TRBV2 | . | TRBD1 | CASSVDRGPYGYTF | TGTGCCAGCAGCGTGGACAGGGGACCATATGGCTACACCTTC
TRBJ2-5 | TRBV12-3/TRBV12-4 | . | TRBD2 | CASTWAGGTQYF | TGTGCCAGCACCTGGGCGGGGGGAACCCAGTACTTC
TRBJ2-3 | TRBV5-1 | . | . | CASSLGRSTDTQYF | TGCGCCAGCAGCTTGGGGAGGAGCACAGATACGCAGTATTTT
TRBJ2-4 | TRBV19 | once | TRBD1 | CASRGQAAAKNIQYF | TGTGCCAGTAGGGGACAGGCGGCAGCCAAAAACATTCAGTACTTC
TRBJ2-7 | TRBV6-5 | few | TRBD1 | CASRNHRGPYEQYF | TGTGCCAGCAGAAACCACAGGGGCCCCTACGAGCAGTACTTC
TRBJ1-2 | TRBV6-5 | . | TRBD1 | CASSSTTDRGYGYTF | TGTGCCAGCAGTTCCACGACCGACAGGGGCTATGGCTACACCTTC
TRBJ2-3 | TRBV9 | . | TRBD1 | CASSPTDRTRLDTQYF | TGTGCCAGCAGCCCCACGGACAGGACCCGCCTTGATACGCAGTATTTT
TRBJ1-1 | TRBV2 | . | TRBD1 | CASSGTGGEAFF | TGTGCCAGCAGTGGGACAGGCGGTGAAGCTTTCTTT
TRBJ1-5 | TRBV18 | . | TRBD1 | CASSAGTGSGQPQHF | TGTGCCAGCTCGGCCGGGACAGGGTCAGGTCAGCCCCAGCATTTT
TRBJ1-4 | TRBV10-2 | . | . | CASSEWGNREGEKLFF | TGCGCCAGCAGTGAATGGGGAAACAGGGAGGGTGAAAAACTGTTTTTT
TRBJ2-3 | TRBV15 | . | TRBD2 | CATSRDAGGWTDTQYF | TGTGCCACCAGCAGAGATGCGGGGGGCTGGACAGATACGCAGTATTTT
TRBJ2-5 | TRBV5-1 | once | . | CASSLGPGQETQYF | TGCGCCAGCAGCTTGGGTCCGGGCCAAGAGACCCAGTACTTC
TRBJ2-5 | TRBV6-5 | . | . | CASSYSGYQETQYF | TGTGCCAGCAGTTACTCTGGCTACCAAGAGACCCAGTACTTC
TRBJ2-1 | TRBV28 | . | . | CASSSGQKQFF | TGTGCCAGCAGTTCCGGACAGAAGCAGTTCTTC
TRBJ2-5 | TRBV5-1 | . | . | CASSEQQETQYF | TGCGCCAGCAGCGAACAACAAGAGACCCAGTACTTC
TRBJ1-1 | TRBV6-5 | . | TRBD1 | CATQTGTGNTEAFF | TGTGCCACTCAAACAGGGACAGGAAACACTGAAGCTTTCTTT
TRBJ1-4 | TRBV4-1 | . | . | CASSQGRYGFRNEKLFF | TGCGCCAGCAGCCAAGGTCGATACGGTTTCCGTAATGAAAAACTGTTTTTT
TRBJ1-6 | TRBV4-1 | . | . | CASSQQNSYNSPLHF | TGCGCCAGCAGCCAACAGAACTCCTATAATTCACCCCTCCACTTT
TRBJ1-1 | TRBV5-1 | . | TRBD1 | CASSPSRGGKNTEAFF | TGCGCCAGCAGCCCAAGTCGAGGGGGCAAGAACACTGAAGCTTTCTTT
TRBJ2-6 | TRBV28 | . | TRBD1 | CASSSAGTGGFGANVLTF | TGTGCCAGCAGTTCCGCCGGGACAGGGGGCTTTGGGGCCAACGTCCTGACTTTC
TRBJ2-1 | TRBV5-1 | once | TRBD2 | CASSASGVRYNEQFF | TGCGCCAGCAGTGCTAGCGGGGTAAGATACAATGAGCAGTTCTTC
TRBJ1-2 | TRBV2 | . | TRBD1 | CASSGTGGRGYTF | TGTGCCAGCAGTGGGACAGGGGGCAGGGGCTACACCTTC
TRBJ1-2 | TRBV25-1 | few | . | CASEGQGLTNYGYTF | TGTGCCAGTGAGGGGCAGGGACTTACTAACTATGGCTACACCTTC
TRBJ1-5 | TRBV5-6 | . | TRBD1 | CASSLGQGRQPQHF | TGTGCCAGCAGCTTGGGACAGGGAAGACAGCCCCAGCATTTT
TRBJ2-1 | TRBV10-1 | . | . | CASSPSSVHEQFF | TGCGCCAGCAGTCCCTCTAGTGTCCATGAGCAGTTCTTC
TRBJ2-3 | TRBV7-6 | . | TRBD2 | CASSLLAGVGDTQYF | TGTGCCAGCAGCCTACTAGCGGGGGTCGGAGATACGCAGTATTTT
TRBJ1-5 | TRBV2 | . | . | CASSGGWGNQPQHF | TGTGCCAGCAGTGGCGGATGGGGCAATCAGCCCCAGCATTTT
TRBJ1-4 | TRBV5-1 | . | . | CASSLAANEKLFF | TGCGCCAGCAGCTTGGCGGCTAATGAAAAACTGTTTTTT